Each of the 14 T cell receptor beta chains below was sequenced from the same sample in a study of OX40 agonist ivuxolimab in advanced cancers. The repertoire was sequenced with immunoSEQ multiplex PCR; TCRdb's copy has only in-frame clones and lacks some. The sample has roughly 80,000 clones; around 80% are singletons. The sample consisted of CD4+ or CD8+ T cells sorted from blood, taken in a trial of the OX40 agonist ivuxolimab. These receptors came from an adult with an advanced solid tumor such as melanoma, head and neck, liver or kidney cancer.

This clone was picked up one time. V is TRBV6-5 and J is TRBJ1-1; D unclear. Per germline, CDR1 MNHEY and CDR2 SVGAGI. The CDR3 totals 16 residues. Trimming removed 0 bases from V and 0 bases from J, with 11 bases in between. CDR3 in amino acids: CASSYSIGELNTEAFF. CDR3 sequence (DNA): TGTGCCAGCAGTTACTCTATTGGGGAATTGAACACTGAAGCTTTCTTT.

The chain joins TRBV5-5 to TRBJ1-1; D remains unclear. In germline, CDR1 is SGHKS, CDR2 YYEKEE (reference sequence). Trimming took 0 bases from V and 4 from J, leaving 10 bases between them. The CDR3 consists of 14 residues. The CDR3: CASSLAGKTTEAFF. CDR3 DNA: TGTGCCAGCAGCTTGGCTGGCAAGACCACTGAAGCTTTCTTT.

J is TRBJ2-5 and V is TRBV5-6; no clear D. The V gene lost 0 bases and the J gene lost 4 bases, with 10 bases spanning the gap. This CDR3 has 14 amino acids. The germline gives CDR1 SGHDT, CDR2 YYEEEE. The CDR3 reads CASSLAVGLETQYF. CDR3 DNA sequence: TGTGCCAGCAGCTTGGCCGTGGGATTAGAGACCCAGTACTTC.

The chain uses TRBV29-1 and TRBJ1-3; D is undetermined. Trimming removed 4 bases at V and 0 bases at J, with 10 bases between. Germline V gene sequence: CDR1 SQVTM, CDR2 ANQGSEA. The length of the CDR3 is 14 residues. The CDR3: CSVGTENSGNTIYF. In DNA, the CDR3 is TGCAGCGTTGGGACGGAGAACTCTGGAAACACCATATATTTT.

CDR3 sequence reads: CASSSTRHEKLFF. CDR3 DNA: TGTGCCAGTAGTTCAACCCGCCATGAAAAACTGTTTTTT. V is TRBV19 and J is TRBJ1-4, with D unresolved. The length of the CDR3 is 13 residues. V lost 5 bases, J lost 6 bases, and 10 bases lay in between. Looked up from germline, CDR1 is LNHDA and CDR2 is SQIVND (reference sequence).

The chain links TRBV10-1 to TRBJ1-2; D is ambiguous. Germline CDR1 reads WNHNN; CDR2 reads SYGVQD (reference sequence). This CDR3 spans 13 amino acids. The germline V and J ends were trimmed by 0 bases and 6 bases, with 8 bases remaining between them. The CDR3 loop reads CASSESRRDGYTF. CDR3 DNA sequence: TGCGCCAGCAGTGAGTCGAGGAGGGATGGCTACACCTTC.

CDR3 protein: CASSSSTMNTEAFF. CDR3 in DNA: TGTGCCAGCTCGTCCAGCACAATGAACACTGAAGCTTTCTTT. The V and J genes are TRBV18 and TRBJ1-1; D is ambiguous. The CDR3 is made up of 14 amino acids. Germline V gene lookup returns CDR1 KGHSH and CDR2 LQKENI. V was shortened by 6 bases and J by 0 bases, with 11 bases between the two germline ends.

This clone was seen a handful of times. The CDR3 sequence: CASSLGVGQETQYF. In DNA, the CDR3 is TGTGCCAGCAGCTTAGGAGTCGGTCAAGAGACCCAGTACTTC. V usage is TRBV11-2 and J usage is TRBJ2-5; no definite D call. The V and J ends lost 1 base and 2 bases respectively, with 8 bases between them. The CDR3 runs 14 residues. Germline assignment: CDR1 SGHAT and CDR2 FQNNGV.

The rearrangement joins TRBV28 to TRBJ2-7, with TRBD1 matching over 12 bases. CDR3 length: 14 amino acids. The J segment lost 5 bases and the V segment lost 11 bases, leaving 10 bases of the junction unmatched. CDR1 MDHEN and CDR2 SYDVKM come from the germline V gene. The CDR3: CASKWGTGGHEQYF. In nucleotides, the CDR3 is TGTGCCTCCAAGTGGGGGACAGGGGGCCACGAGCAGTACTTC.

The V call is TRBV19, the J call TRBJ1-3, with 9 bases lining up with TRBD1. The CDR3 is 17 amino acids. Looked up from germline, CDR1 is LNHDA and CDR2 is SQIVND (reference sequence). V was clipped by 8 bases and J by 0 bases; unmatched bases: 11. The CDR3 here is CASGRGTGFRSGNTIYF. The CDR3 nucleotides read TGTGCCAGTGGGCGCGGGACAGGGTTCCGCTCTGGAAACACCATATATTTT. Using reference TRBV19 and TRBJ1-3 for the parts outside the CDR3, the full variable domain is DGGITQSPKYLFRKEGQNVTLSCEQNLNHDAMYWYRQDPGQGLRLIYYSQIVNDFQKGDIAEGYSVSREKKESFPLTVTSAQKNPTAFYLCASGRGTGFRSGNTIYFGEGSWLTVV.

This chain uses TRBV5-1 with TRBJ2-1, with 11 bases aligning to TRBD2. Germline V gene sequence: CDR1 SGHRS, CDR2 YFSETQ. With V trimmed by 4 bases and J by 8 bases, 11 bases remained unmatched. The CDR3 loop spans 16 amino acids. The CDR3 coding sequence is TGCGCCAGCAGCCTACAATCGACTAGCGGGGTGGATGAGCAGTTCTTC. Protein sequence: CASSLQSTSGVDEQFF. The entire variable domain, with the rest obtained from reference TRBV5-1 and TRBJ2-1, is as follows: KAGVTQTPRYLIKTRGQQVTLSCSPISGHRSVSWYQQTPGQGLQFLFEYFSETQRNKGNFPGRFSGRQFSNSRSEMNVSTLELGDSALYLCASSLQSTSGVDEQFFGPGTRLTVL.

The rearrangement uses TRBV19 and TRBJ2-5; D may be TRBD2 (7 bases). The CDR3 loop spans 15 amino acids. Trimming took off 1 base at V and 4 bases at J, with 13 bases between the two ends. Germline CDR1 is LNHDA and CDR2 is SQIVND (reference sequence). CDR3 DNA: TGTGCCAGTAGTATAGGGGGGGGCGGTGGAGAGACCCAGTACTTC. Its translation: CASSIGGGGGETQYF.

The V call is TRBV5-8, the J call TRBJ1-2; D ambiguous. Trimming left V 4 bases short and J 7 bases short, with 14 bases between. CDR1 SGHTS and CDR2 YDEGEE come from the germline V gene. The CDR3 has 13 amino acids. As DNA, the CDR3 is TGTGCCAGCAGCCCCCGACTGCCCCGTGGCTACACCTTC. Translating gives CASSPRLPRGYTF. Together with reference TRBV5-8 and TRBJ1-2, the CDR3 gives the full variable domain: EAGVTQSPTHLIKTRGQQATLRCSPISGHTSVYWYQQALGLGLQFLLWYDEGEERNRGNFPPRFSGRQFPNYSSELNVNALELEDSALYLCASSPRLPRGYTFGSGTRLTVV.

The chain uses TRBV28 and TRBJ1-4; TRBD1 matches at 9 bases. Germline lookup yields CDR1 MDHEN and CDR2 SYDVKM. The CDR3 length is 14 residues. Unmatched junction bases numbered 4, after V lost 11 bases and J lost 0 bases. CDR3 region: CAVTGGATNEKLFF. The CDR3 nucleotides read TGTGCCGTGACAGGGGGAGCAACTAATGAAAAACTGTTTTTT. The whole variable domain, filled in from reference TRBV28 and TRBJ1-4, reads DVKVTQSSRYLVKRTGEKVFLECVQDMDHENMFWYRQDPGLGLRLIYFSYDVKMKEKGDIPEGYSVSREKKERFSLILESASTNQTSMYLCAVTGGATNEKLFFGSGTQLSVL.